These 17 T cell receptor beta chains came from one sample sequenced in a study of blood T cells in healthy people across ages. Alongside a J-beta primer mix, a sample-barcoded 5' primer served in a second PCR lasting about 7 to 11 cycles. TCRdb processed the 5' RACE reads anew with MiXCR; each CDR3 protein has one entry. The repertoire has about 1,400,000 distinct CDR3 sequences, approximately 59% of them found once; the top ten carry more than 6%. The sample was blood. Receptors originate from a man between 18 and 35 years old in good health.

The chain is built from TRBV20-1 and TRBJ2-5; D gene uncertain. V lost 3 bases, J lost 5 bases, and 13 bases lay in between. The CDR3 extends over 13 amino acids. CDR1 and CDR2 from the germline V gene are DFQATT and SNEGSKA (reference sequence). In nucleotides, the CDR3 is TGCAGTGCTAGTGAGGTTCTCACTGAGACCCAGTACTTC. Translated: CSASEVLTETQYF.

This clonotype has more than one count but fewer than ten. The genes are TRBV4-1 and TRBJ2-7; TRBD2 agrees at 9 bases. After removal of 2 bases from V and 2 bases from J, the junction contained 7 bases not matched to a gene. The CDR3 is 16 residues long. CDR1 MGHRA and CDR2 YSYEKL come from the germline V gene. The CDR3 bases are TGCGCCAGCAGCCAACCGACTAGCGGTAAGGCCTACGAGCAGTACTTC. Encoded protein: CASSQPTSGKAYEQYF.

The genes are TRBV12-3 or TRBV12-4 and TRBJ1-4; 8 nucleotides match TRBD1. The CDR3 length is 16 residues. V lost 6 bases and J lost 1; bases outside the gene matches: 7. CDR3 nucleotide sequence: TGTGCCAGCAGGCATGACAGGGGAGGAACTAATGAAAAACTGTTTTTT. As protein: CASRHDRGGTNEKLFF.

This clonotype has only a few counts. J is TRBJ2-1 and V is TRBV7-2, with 9 bases matching TRBD2. Germline V gene data show CDR1 as SGHTA and CDR2 as FQGNSA. The CDR3 spans 18 residues. The junction had 13 bases not matched to a gene; V was cut back by 1 base and J by 6 bases. The CDR3 region is CASSLVRLADRIVNEQFF. Here the CDR3 DNA reads TGTGCCAGCAGCTTAGTTCGACTAGCGGACCGGATCGTCAATGAGCAGTTCTTC.

The chain combines TRBV20-1 with TRBJ2-2, with D uncertain. Looked up from germline, CDR1 is DFQATT and CDR2 is SNEGSKA (reference sequence). Trimming left V 1 base short and J 5 bases short, with 8 bases between. This CDR3 comprises 13 residues. CDR3 coding DNA: TGCAGTGCTAGAGGCAGTCTTACCGGGGAGCTGTTTTTT. Its protein product is CSARGSLTGELFF.

The chain recombines TRBV12-3 or TRBV12-4 with TRBJ2-2; maybe TRBD2 (5 bases). This CDR3 is 15 amino acids long. V was pared by 3 bases and J by 4 bases, with 12 bases between. CDR3 in DNA: TGTGCCAGCAGTTTCGAGGGTGCGGCCACCGGGGAGCTGTTTTTT. It specifies CASSFEGAATGELFF.

The rearrangement uses TRBV29-1 and TRBJ2-1; D not certain. CDR3 length equals 12 residues. CDR1 is SQVTM, CDR2 ANQGSEA, per germline. Trimming shortened V by 2 bases and J by 10 bases, and 12 bases separated the two germline ends. The CDR3 here is CSVEWGPPEQFF. CDR3 nucleotides: TGCAGCGTTGAATGGGGTCCCCCGGAGCAGTTCTTC.

This clonotype has only a few counts. The chain uses TRBV14 and TRBJ2-1; D perhaps matches TRBD1 (6 bases). The CDR3 is 19 amino acids. Germline V CDR1 and CDR2: SGHDN, FVKESK. Trimming pared 4 bases from V and 8 bases from J, leaving 30 bases between. The CDR3 is CASSPGTFFRRKDGHEQFF. The CDR3 nucleotides are TGTGCCAGCAGCCCAGGGACATTTTTTAGGAGAAAAGACGGCCATGAGCAGTTCTTC.

V is TRBV10-3 and J is TRBJ2-3; 11 nucleotides line up with TRBD2. This CDR3 is 16 amino acids long. The V and J ends lost 6 bases and 5 bases, in that order; junction bases with no gene match: 10. The germline CDR1 and CDR2 sequences are ENHRY and SYGVKD. In DNA form, the CDR3 reads TGTGCCATCAGCACCTATAGCGGGAGGGCGGAAGATACGCAGTATTTT. This translates into CAISTYSGRAEDTQYF.

This clonotype appeared a few times. This chain links TRBV12-3 or TRBV12-4 with TRBJ2-3, with D tentatively TRBD1 (6 bases). Deletions cut 5 bases from V and 5 bases from J, with 17 bases between. The CDR3 loop spans 15 amino acids. The CDR3 nucleotides read TGTGCCAGCAGTAGGGGGTCTTACGAGGGAGATACGCAGTATTTT. This gives the protein CASSRGSYEGDTQYF.

This clonotype was observed a few times. CDR3 in DNA: TGTGCCAGCAGCCGAACAAGTAGGGCTAGCACAGATACGCAGTATTTT. Protein: CASSRTSRASTDTQYF. The genes are TRBV7-9 and TRBJ2-3; no clear D. From germline, CDR1 is SEHNR and CDR2 FQNEAQ (reference sequence). This CDR3 has 16 residues. Trimming took off 5 bases at V and 0 bases at J, with 15 bases between the two ends.

The gene calls are TRBV2 and TRBJ2-3; D call uncertain. CDR3 length: 15 residues. Per the germline V gene, CDR1 is SNHLY and CDR2 is FYNNEI. The ends were cut back, 2 bases at V and 4 bases at J, with 13 bases in the middle. For the CDR3, the DNA is TGTGCCAGCAGTGAATATGGCCAACGCCCAGATACGCAGTATTTT. This codes for CASSEYGQRPDTQYF.

The chain links TRBV7-7 to TRBJ2-3; D tentatively reads TRBD1 or TRBD2 (5 bases each). The CDR3 contains 15 residues. Looked up from germline, CDR1 is SSHAT and CDR2 is FNYEAQ (reference sequence). The CDR3 protein is CASSPGMGDTDTQYF. For the CDR3, the DNA is TGTGCTAGCTCCCCCGGGATGGGGGACACAGATACGCAGTATTTT.

The V call is TRBV13, the J call TRBJ2-1; perhaps TRBD1 as D (6 bases). This CDR3 contains 15 residues. Looked up from germline, CDR1 is PRHDT and CDR2 is FYEKMQ (reference sequence). V dropped 5 bases and J dropped 12 bases, with 23 bases sitting between them. The DNA of the CDR3 is TGTGCCAGCAGCGGTAGGACCCCCAGGGGAATGATGCAGTTCTTC. This codes for CASSGRTPRGMMQFF.

The J gene is TRBJ1-1, the V gene TRBV11-2, with D uncertain. Germline values: CDR1 SGHAT, CDR2 FQNNGV. The CDR3 has 14 amino acids. The ends were cut back, 3 bases at V and 0 bases at J, with 8 bases in the middle. The CDR3 coding sequence is TGTGCCAGCAGCTTGCCCGTCATGAACACTGAAGCTTTCTTT. Translating gives CASSLPVMNTEAFF.

This clonotype has more than one count but fewer than ten. V usage is TRBV5-1 and J usage is TRBJ2-3; 7 bases match TRBD1. Per germline, CDR1 SGHRS and CDR2 YFSETQ. The CDR3 is made up of 14 amino acids. V lost 4 bases and J lost 5; bases outside the gene matches: 7. CDR3 nucleotides: TGCGCCAGCAGCCACCCGGGACAGTTAGATACGCAGTATTTT. Amino acid sequence: CASSHPGQLDTQYF.

The chain couples TRBV5-5 to TRBJ2-4; D ambiguous. The J call may be wrong; the DNA end is better matched by TRBJ2-5. The germline gives CDR1 SGHKS, CDR2 YYEKEE (reference sequence). The CDR3 consists of 14 residues. The CDR3 loop is CASSPPSSGETQYF. The DNA of the CDR3 is TGTGCCAGCAGCCCCCCATCCTCGGGAGAGACCCAGTACTTC.